This entry features one T cell receptor (beta chain) sequence. This specimen belongs to a study of identical twins. This CDR3 has 17 amino acids. CDR1 and CDR2 from the germline V gene are SEHNR and FQNEAQ (reference sequence). V lost 3 bases to trimming and J lost 5 bases; unmatched junction nucleotides: 13. TCRdb redid the calling of the 5' RACE reads with MiXCR, one entry per CDR3 protein. The sample includes over 550,000 distinct CDR3 sequences, just over 7% of them seen just once. These data were also filed under a second study, of yellow fever vaccine responses in identical twins.

The sample taken for sequencing was PBMCs. The chain recombines TRBV7-9 with TRBJ2-3; 8 bases line up with TRBD1. The clonotype was recovered from a woman between 18 and 30 years old in good health. CDR3 region: CASSFLPSDREGDTQYF. The CDR3 DNA sequence: TGTGCCAGCAGCTTTTTACCCTCGGACAGGGAAGGAGATACGCAGTATTTT.